This TCR beta chain emerged from a study of T cells in Graves' hyperthyroidism and ophthalmopathy. TCR beta CDR3 sequences were amplified from RNA transcripts. Using the HTBI primer set, a first-round RT-PCR was run on the TCR CDR3. TCRdb re-derived calls from the multiplex PCR reads in MiXCR, one entry per CDR3 protein. The sample comprises 350,000 to 400,000 distinct CDR3 sequences, around 14% of which are singletons, and approximately 10% rests with the top ten. This clonotype was observed a single time. What it binds is unknown. The germline V gene has CDR1 KGHSH and CDR2 LQKENI. The ends were cut back, 5 bases at V and 3 bases at J, with 10 bases in the middle. CDR3 length: 13 amino acids. Findings and limits, study-wide: Median prediction lead before ophthalmopathy onset was six to eight months with the model.

The sequencing sample was made of blood. The chain is built from TRBV18 and TRBJ2-5; TRBD1 might be the D (6 bases). This receptor was obtained from a woman aged 55 to 70 with Graves' hyperthyroidism. The CDR3 DNA sequence: TGTGCCAGCTCAGACACAGGGAAAGAGACCCAGTACTTC. Translated: CASSDTGKETQYF.